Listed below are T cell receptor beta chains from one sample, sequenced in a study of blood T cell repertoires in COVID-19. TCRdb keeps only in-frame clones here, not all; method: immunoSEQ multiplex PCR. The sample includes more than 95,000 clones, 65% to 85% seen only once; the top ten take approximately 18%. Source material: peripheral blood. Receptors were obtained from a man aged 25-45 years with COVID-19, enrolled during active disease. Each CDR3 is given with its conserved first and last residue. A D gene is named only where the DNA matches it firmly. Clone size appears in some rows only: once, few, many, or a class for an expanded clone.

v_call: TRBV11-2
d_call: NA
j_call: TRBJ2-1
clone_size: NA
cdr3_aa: CASSGQSGLQGNEQFF
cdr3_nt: TGTGCCAGCAGCGGACAATCGGGACTTCAAGGTAATGAGCAGTTCTTC

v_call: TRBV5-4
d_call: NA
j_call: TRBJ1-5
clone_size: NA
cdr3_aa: CASSLAPGTNQPQHF
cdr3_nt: TGTGCCAGCAGCTTGGCCCCCGGGACAAATCAGCCCCAGCATTTT

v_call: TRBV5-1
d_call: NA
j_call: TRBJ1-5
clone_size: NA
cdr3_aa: CASSEGSSWYQPQHF
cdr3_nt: TGCGCCAGCAGTGAGGGTTCCTCATGGTATCAGCCCCAGCATTTT

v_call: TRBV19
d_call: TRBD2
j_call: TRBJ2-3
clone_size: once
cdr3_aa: CASSINLREGLGTDTQYF
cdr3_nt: TGTGCCAGTAGTATAAACCTTCGGGAGGGCCTGGGCACAGATACGCAGTATTTT

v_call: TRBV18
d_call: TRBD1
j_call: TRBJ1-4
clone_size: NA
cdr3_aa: CASSRTQGAERNEKLFF
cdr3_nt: TGTGCCAGCTCACGAACACAGGGGGCAGAAAGGAATGAAAAACTGTTTTTT

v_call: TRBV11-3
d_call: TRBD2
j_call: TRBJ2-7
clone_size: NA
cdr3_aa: CASSSPGLGYEQYF
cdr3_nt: TGTGCCAGCAGCTCGCCGGGACTAGGCTACGAGCAGTACTTC

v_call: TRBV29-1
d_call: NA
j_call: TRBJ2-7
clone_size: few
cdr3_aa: CSVGAKAYEQYF
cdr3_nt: TGCAGCGTTGGGGCGAAAGCCTACGAGCAGTACTTC

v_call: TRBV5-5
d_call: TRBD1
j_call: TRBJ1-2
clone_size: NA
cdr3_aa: CASSSAIGGYGYGYTF
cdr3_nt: TGTGCCAGCAGCTCGGCTATAGGGGGCTATGGGTATGGCTACACCTTC

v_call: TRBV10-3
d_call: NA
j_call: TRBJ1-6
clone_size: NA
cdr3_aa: CAISESGGVRGSPLHF
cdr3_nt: TGTGCCATCAGTGAGTCGGGGGGGGTCCGCGGTTCACCCCTCCACTTT

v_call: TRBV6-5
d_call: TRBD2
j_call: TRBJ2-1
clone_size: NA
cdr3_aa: CASTPPGGPRNEQFF
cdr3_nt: TGTGCCAGCACCCCCCCGGGGGGGCCCAGGAATGAGCAGTTCTTC